Shown below are 31 T cell receptor beta chains from a single sample sequenced in a study of glioma-infiltrating T cells. Using RNA template, CDR3s of TCR alpha and beta were amplified with iRepertoire arm-PCR. One entry per CDR3 protein results from TCRdb running MiXCR on the multiplex PCR reads. Among 150,000 to 200,000 distinct CDR3 sequences listed, more than 35% were seen once. Material for sequencing was glioma tissue, nonneoplastic brain tissue, or PBMCs (not recorded which). The source is a human donor with low-grade glioma or glioblastoma, undergoing nonglioma brain surgery, or in good health (not recorded which).

About this clonotype: A much larger clone differs from this one at a single base, so this may be a read error. This chain links TRBV5-1 with TRBJ2-3, with D maybe TRBD1 (6 bases). The CDR3 is 13 residues long. V lost 5 bases and J 4 bases, leaving 11 bases between the germline ends. Germline-derived CDR1 and CDR2 are SGHRS and YFSETQ. The CDR3 sequence: CASSTQGSDTQYF. The CDR3 bases are TGCGCCAGCAGTACCCAGGGGTCAGATACGCAGTATTTT.

This clonotype was observed at least ten times. The chain recombines TRBV5-4 with TRBJ1-2; D remains ambiguous. V was trimmed by 0 bases and J by 3 bases, leaving 12 bases between them. Looked up from germline, CDR1 is SGHNT and CDR2 is YYREEE (reference sequence). The length of the CDR3 is 15 residues. The CDR3 coding sequence is TGTGCCAGCAGCTTGGCGGGCCCGACCTACTATGGCTACACCTTC. This sequence encodes CASSLAGPTYYGYTF.

In its sample, this clonotype was seen many times. The CDR3 bases are TGTGCCAGTAGTAGAGGGTCTCACGGGGAGCTGTTTTTT. It translates to CASSRGSHGELFF. The V gene is TRBV19, the J gene TRBJ2-2; TRBD2 is a possible D gene (5 bases). The CDR3 contains 13 residues. CDR1 is LNHDA and CDR2 is SQIVND in the germline V gene (reference sequence). V dropped 4 bases and J dropped 7 bases, with 10 bases sitting between them. Full variable domain (outside the CDR3, taken from reference TRBV19 and TRBJ2-2): DGGITQSPKYLFRKEGQNVTLSCEQNLNHDAMYWYRQDPGQGLRLIYYSQIVNDFQKGDIAEGYSVSREKKESFPLTVTSAQKNPTAFYLCASSRGSHGELFFGEGSRLTVL.

Notes on this clonotype: This may be a read error: a much more frequent sequence differs by one nucleotide. V is TRBV2 and J is TRBJ1-5, with D uncertain. V lost 4 bases, J lost 5 bases, and 9 bases lay in between. Germline V gives CDR1 SNHLY, CDR2 FYNNEI. The CDR3 spans 13 residues. The CDR3 region has the DNA TGTGCCAGCAGTGTAGGGCTGCATCAGCCCCAGCATTTT. Amino acids: CASSVGLHQPQHF. Filled out from reference TRBV2 and TRBJ1-5, the complete variable domain reads EPEVTQTPSHQVTQMGQEVILRCVPISNHLYFYWYRQILGQKVEFLVSFYNNEISEKSEIFDDQFSVERPDGSNFTLKIRSTKLEDSAMYFCASSVGLHQPQHFGDGTRLSIL.

The gene calls are TRBV27 and TRBJ1-2; 7 positions agree with TRBD1. V shed 5 bases and J 6 bases; nucleotides not matched to a gene: 9. There are 14 residues in the CDR3. Per germline, CDR1 MNHEY and CDR2 SMNVEV (reference sequence). CDR3 protein: CASSEALGGHGYTF. DNA of the CDR3: TGTGCCAGCAGTGAAGCGCTAGGGGGCCATGGCTACACCTTC.

This chain joins TRBV3-1 and TRBJ2-5; either TRBD1 or TRBD2 may fit D (5 bases each). CDR1 is LGHDT, CDR2 YNNKEL, per germline (reference sequence). Trimming took off 2 bases at V and 0 bases at J, with 7 bases between the two ends. This CDR3 has 14 residues. CDR3 loop: CASSQWDHQETQYF. For the CDR3, the DNA is TGTGCCAGCAGCCAATGGGACCACCAAGAGACCCAGTACTTC.

This clonotype was seen repeatedly, ten times or more. The rearrangement joins TRBV3-1 to TRBJ1-4; 8 bases map to TRBD1. Per germline, CDR1 LGHDT and CDR2 YNNKEL (reference sequence). J gave up 3 bases and V 3 bases, and 0 bases lay outside the gene matches. The CDR3 has 14 residues. The CDR3 reads CASSQTGANEKLFF. The CDR3 coding sequence is TGTGCCAGCAGCCAGACAGGGGCTAATGAAAAACTGTTTTTT.

This clonotype was picked up many times. The chain recombines TRBV5-1 with TRBJ2-7; 7 bases are shared with TRBD1. Germline V gene sequence: CDR1 SGHRS, CDR2 YFSETQ. The CDR3 spans 15 residues. With 0 bases clipped from V and 2 bases from J, the junction kept 5 bases outside the gene matches. CDR3: CASSLDGQETYEQYF. CDR3 DNA sequence: TGCGCCAGCAGCTTGGACGGACAGGAGACCTACGAGCAGTACTTC.

Regarding this clonotype: Possible read error: a much larger clone is one base away. V is TRBV20-1 and J is TRBJ2-2; D is perhaps TRBD1 or TRBD2 (5 bases each). Trimming took off 5 bases at V and 5 bases at J, with 15 bases between the two ends. CDR3 length: 14 amino acids. CDR1 DFQATT and CDR2 SNEGSKA come from the germline V gene (reference sequence). The CDR3, as DNA: TGCAGTGCTGTGTCCGGGACGAGGACCGGGGAGCTGTTTTTT. Its protein product is CSAVSGTRTGELFF.

Many counts were recorded for this clonotype. The gene calls are TRBV27 and TRBJ2-4; D is possibly TRBD1 (5 bases). Looked up from germline, CDR1 is MNHEY and CDR2 is SMNVEV (reference sequence). V was shortened by 4 bases and J by 0 bases, with 10 bases between the two germline ends. This CDR3 contains 15 residues. CDR3 sequence: CASSSRQLAKNIQYF. The CDR3 DNA reads TGTGCCAGCAGTTCCAGACAGCTAGCCAAAAACATTCAGTACTTC.

A remark on this clonotype: One junction end does not reproduce the germline sequence, and a read error may be involved. This chain joins TRBV6-2 or TRBV6-3 and TRBJ2-7; TRBD1 or TRBD2 may be the D gene (5 bases each). The CDR3 length is 12 residues. The germline V gene encodes CDR1 MNHEY and CDR2 SVGEGT. CDR3 nucleotide sequence: TGTGAGGCCAGGGACGTCGCCTACGGGCAGTACTTC. Residues: CEARDVAYGQYF.

The J gene is TRBJ2-1, the V gene TRBV10-3; TRBD2 matches at 9 bases. The germline CDR1 and CDR2 sequences are ENHRY and SYGVKD. The CDR3 spans 16 residues. V dropped 2 bases and J dropped 10; count of bases not matched to a gene: 12. CDR3 coding DNA: TGTGCCATCAGTGAGAAGGGACTAGCTGGCGAAGAAGAGCAGTTCTTC. It encodes CAISEKGLAGEEEQFF.

This clonotype was counted ten times or more. The rearrangement joins TRBV6-2 or TRBV6-3 to TRBJ2-3; no clear D. V was pared by 3 bases and J by 2 bases, with 6 bases between. The CDR3 is 13 amino acids. Germline CDR1 reads MNHEY; CDR2 reads SVGEGT. In DNA form, the CDR3 reads TGTGCCAGCAGTTATGGCACCACAGATACGCAGTATTTT. The encoded protein is CASSYGTTDTQYF.

This clonotype was observed many times. The V call is TRBV27, the J call TRBJ1-5; the match to TRBD1 covers 7 bases. Germline V gene sequence: CDR1 MNHEY, CDR2 SMNVEV (reference sequence). This CDR3 has 15 amino acids. V was pared by 8 bases and J by 4 bases, with 11 bases of the junction left unmatched. Written as DNA, the CDR3 is TGTGCCAGCGGGCCGGGACAGATAATGAATCAGCCCCAGCATTTT. This sequence encodes CASGPGQIMNQPQHF.

The V and J genes are TRBV29-1 and TRBJ1-2, with D tentatively TRBD1 (5 bases). Germline V gene data show CDR1 as SQVTM and CDR2 as ANQGSEA. Trimming removed 3 bases from V and 9 bases from J, with 14 bases in between. The CDR3 length is 12 residues. In DNA form, the CDR3 reads TGCAGCGTTGACCAAAACGGGGGGAGCTACACCTTC. As protein: CSVDQNGGSYTF.

This clonotype has a count of ten or more. The rearrangement links TRBV6-1 to TRBJ1-1; D remains unclear. Deletions cut 5 bases from V and 4 bases from J, with 11 bases between. Germline CDR1 MNHNS, CDR2 SASEGT. CDR3 length equals 13 residues. The CDR3 bases are TGTGCCAGCAGTTTTCAGCCAACCACTGAAGCTTTCTTT. It yields the protein CASSFQPTTEAFF.

This rearrangement joins TRBV5-4 to TRBJ2-3; D is possibly TRBD1 (6 bases). The CDR3 consists of 17 residues. CDR1 and CDR2 from the germline V gene are SGHNT and YYREEE (reference sequence). Trimming stripped 4 bases from V and 4 bases from J, with 22 bases between. This CDR3 is CASSTQQGRSPADTQYF. CDR3 bases: TGTGCCAGCAGCACCCAACAGGGTCGCTCCCCAGCAGATACGCAGTATTTT.

This clonotype came up many times. This rearrangement joins TRBV15 to TRBJ1-5; tentative D call: TRBD1 (5 bases). V was trimmed by 2 bases and J by 3 bases, leaving 11 bases between them. Germline V CDR1 and CDR2: LNHNV, YYDKDF (reference sequence). The CDR3 loop spans 15 amino acids. This CDR3 reads CATSRWGVPNQPQHF. The CDR3 DNA is TGTGCCACCAGCAGATGGGGGGTTCCCAATCAGCCCCAGCATTTT.

The chain uses TRBV27 and TRBJ1-5; D gene uncertain. CDR1 and CDR2 (germline): MNHEY, SMNVEV (reference sequence). The CDR3 is made up of 15 amino acids. The V and J ends lost 5 bases and 11 bases respectively, with 22 bases between them. CDR3: CASSPLWLHREAQHF. CDR3 sequence (DNA): TGTGCCAGCAGTCCCTTATGGCTACACCGAGAGGCCCAGCATTTT.

This clonotype was seen many times. The chain couples TRBV20-1 to TRBJ1-2, with TRBD1 as a possible D gene (5 bases). The V end was cut by 0 bases, the J end by 5 bases, with 13 bases between. The V gene's germline CDR1 is DFQATT and CDR2 SNEGSKA (reference sequence). This CDR3 region has 14 residues. This CDR3 reads CSARDGAYGYGYTF. CDR3 coding DNA: TGCAGTGCTAGAGATGGGGCGTATGGATATGGCTACACCTTC.

This clonotype was counted between two and nine times. This chain connects TRBV28 to TRBJ2-1, with D perhaps TRBD1 (6 bases). CDR3 length: 16 residues. The germline V gene has CDR1 MDHEN and CDR2 SYDVKM. Trimming pared 1 base from V and 6 bases from J, leaving 16 bases between. CDR3 residues: CASSLSPAGDRNEQFF. The CDR3 DNA sequence: TGTGCCAGCAGTTTATCCCCGGCAGGGGATCGCAATGAGCAGTTCTTC.

To note about this clonotype: This may stem from a read error, because a much larger clone lies one nucleotide away. CDR3 DNA sequence: TGTGCCAGCAGTGGACAGGTTTTATATTGCTACACCTTC. Its translation is CASSGQVLYCYTF. The chain combines TRBV2 with TRBJ1-2, with D perhaps matching TRBD1 (6 bases). The V end was cut by 4 bases, the J end by 9 bases, with 15 bases between. Germline-derived CDR1 and CDR2 are SNHLY and FYNNEI. The CDR3 covers 13 residues.

This clonotype was seen at least ten times. This chain joins TRBV7-2 and TRBJ2-5, with D possibly matching TRBD2 (6 bases). The CDR3 has 15 residues. The germline CDR1 and CDR2 sequences are SGHTA and FQGNSA. V shed 1 base and J shed 3 bases, with 12 bases lying between them. The DNA of the CDR3 is TGTGCCAGCAGCTTAGATCGAAGGAGGGAAGAGACCCAGTACTTC. Protein: CASSLDRRREETQYF. Using reference TRBV7-2 and TRBJ2-5 for the parts outside the CDR3, the full variable domain is GAGVSQSPSNKVTEKGKDVELRCDPISGHTALYWYRQSLGQGLEFLIYFQGNSAPDKSGLPSDRFSAERTGGSVSTLTIQRTQQEDSAVYLCASSLDRRREETQYFGPGTRLLVL.

This clonotype was observed many times. In nucleotides, the CDR3 is TGCGCCAGCAGCGCGACTAGCGCGTCCTACGACGAGCAGTACTTC. Amino acids: CASSATSASYDEQYF. The rearrangement uses TRBV4-1 and TRBJ2-7; 8 bases match TRBD2. Germline-derived CDR1 and CDR2 are MGHRA and YSYEKL. J was trimmed by 5 bases and V by 5 bases; bases with no gene match: 11. The CDR3 has 15 amino acids.

Notes on this clonotype: A much larger clone sits a single nucleotide away, making a read error possible. A read error is likely, as this CDR3 ends without the conserved phenylalanine or tryptophan. The chain is built from TRBV20-1 and TRBJ2-7; tentatively, D is TRBD2 (5 bases). The CDR3 length is 15 residues. CDR1 is DFQATT, CDR2 SNEGSKA, per germline (reference sequence). V was clipped by 3 bases and J by 1 base, with 16 bases between them. The CDR3 region has the DNA TGCAGTGCTAGGCCCTTGACGGGAACTTCCTACGAGCAGTACTAC. Amino acid sequence: CSARPLTGTSYEQYY.

This clonotype has a handful of counts. J is TRBJ2-1 and V is TRBV14; unclear D gene. The CDR3 has 15 amino acids. The germline V gene encodes CDR1 SGHDN and CDR2 FVKESK. V was shortened by 1 base and J by 9 bases, with 16 bases between the two germline ends. The CDR3 spells CASSQGGTVSGEQFF. In DNA, the CDR3 is TGTGCCAGCAGCCAAGGAGGCACGGTCTCGGGTGAGCAGTTCTTC.

Details on this clonotype: A junction end diverges from the germline sequence, so it may reflect a read error. CDR3 DNA sequence: TGTGCCAGCAGTTTAATTGAGAATGGCTACACATTC. This encodes CASSLIENGYTF. This chain joins TRBV28 and TRBJ1-2; D call uncertain. The CDR3 is made up of 12 amino acids. Germline V lookup: CDR1 MDHEN, CDR2 SYDVKM.

Comment on this clonotype: One end of the junction does not line up with germline, which may come from a read error. J is TRBJ2-7 and V is TRBV11-2; D possibly corresponds to TRBD2 (5 bases). CDR3 size: 15 residues. CDR1 and CDR2 (germline): SGHAT, FQNNGV. This CDR3 reads CASSLDETADYDQYF. CDR3 coding DNA: TGTGCCAGCAGCTTAGACGAGACTGCCGACTACGATCAGTACTTC. Full variable domain (remainder filled in from reference TRBV11-2 and TRBJ2-7): EAGVAQSPRYKIIEKRQSVAFWCNPISGHATLYWYQQILGQGPKLLIQFQNNGVVDDSQLPKDRFSAERLKGVDSTLKIQPAKLEDSAVYLCASSLDETADYDQYFGPGTRLTVT.

A word on this clonotype: Possible read error: a much larger clone is one base away. This chain connects TRBV27 to TRBJ1-1; possible D gene TRBD1, 5 bases. Per the germline V gene, CDR1 is MNHEY and CDR2 is SMNVEV (reference sequence). V shed 5 bases and J shed 4 bases, with 11 bases lying between them. CDR3 size: 13 residues. CDR3 amino acids: CASSRGRGTEAFF. CDR3 nucleotides: TGTGCCAGCAGTAGAGGGAGGGGCACTGAAGCTTTCTTT.

A note on this clonotype: A much larger clone lies one base from this, so it may be a read error. This chain joins TRBV7-3 and TRBJ2-3; D is possibly TRBD2 (6 bases). Germline assignment: CDR1 SGHTA and CDR2 FQGTGA. The V end was cut by 5 bases, the J end by 1 base, with 22 bases between. The CDR3 extends over 18 amino acids. The CDR3 DNA reads TGTGCCAGCAGCCCTCGTAGAGGGAGGATCTTTGGCACAGATACGCAGTATTTT. Translating it yields CASSPRRGRIFGTDTQYF.

The chain combines TRBV5-1 with TRBJ2-5; TRBD2 matches 9 bases. The CDR3 length is 16 residues. Germline CDR1 and CDR2: SGHRS and YFSETQ. With V trimmed by 0 bases and J by 2 bases, 5 bases remained unmatched. For the CDR3, the DNA is TGCGCCAGCAGCTTGGGGGCGCGGGAGGGACAAGAGACCCAGTACTTC. Amino acids: CASSLGAREGQETQYF. Filled out from reference TRBV5-1 and TRBJ2-5, the complete variable domain reads KAGVTQTPRYLIKTRGQQVTLSCSPISGHRSVSWYQQTPGQGLQFLFEYFSETQRNKGNFPGRFSGRQFSNSRSEMNVSTLELGDSALYLCASSLGAREGQETQYFGPGTRLLVL.